This passage covers 14 T cell receptor beta chains from one sample sequenced in a study of preoperative IRX-2 immunotherapy in early breast cancer. The table came from immunoSEQ multiplex PCR; TCRdb's copy has only in-frame clones and leaves some out. The profile shows around 34,000 clones, under 85% of them singletons. Treatment noted: preoperative locoregional IRX-2 cytokine immunotherapy. The sample was lymph node tissue, taken from a patient treated with IRX-2 immunotherapy. The origin of the receptors is a human donor with breast cancer.

The chain carries TRBV5-1 and TRBJ2-2; 7 nucleotides align to TRBD2. The junction had 5 bases not matched to a gene; V was cut back by 0 bases and J by 0 bases. From germline, CDR1 is SGHRS and CDR2 YFSETQ. This CDR3 is 17 amino acids long. CDR3 DNA: TGCGCCAGCAGCTTGGCTCGCGGGAGCACGAACACCGGGGAGCTGTTTTTT. Amino acids: CASSLARGSTNTGELFF.

V usage is TRBV6-8 and J usage is TRBJ1-2; D ambiguous. V lost 6 bases and J 2 bases, leaving 13 bases between the germline ends. CDR3 size: 14 residues. Germline lookup yields CDR1 MNHGY and CDR2 SAAAGT. In DNA, the CDR3 is TGTGCCAGCAGCTCACCGACTAAGAACTATGGCTACACCTTC. This encodes CASSSPTKNYGYTF.

This clone was seen more than once but under ten times. V usage is TRBV29-1 and J usage is TRBJ2-2; D is uncertain. V lost 7 bases and J lost 5, with 14 bases in between. The CDR3 has 13 residues. Germline V gene data show CDR1 as SQVTM and CDR2 as ANQGSEA. CDR3 loop: CSADRQATGELFF. Written as DNA, the CDR3 is TGCAGCGCCGACCGGCAAGCTACCGGGGAGCTGTTTTTT.

The chain is built from TRBV14 and TRBJ1-1; perhaps TRBD1 as D (6 bases). Germline V gene lookup returns CDR1 SGHDN and CDR2 FVKESK. Trimming stripped 6 bases from V and 7 bases from J, with 18 bases between. The CDR3 contains 14 residues. CDR3 DNA sequence: TGTGCCAGCAGTTCCCCGCACATCAGGGGTGAAGCTTTCTTT. Translation: CASSSPHIRGEAFF.

The J gene is TRBJ1-4, the V gene TRBV6-8; D is perhaps TRBD1 (6 bases). Germline V gene sequence: CDR1 MNHGY, CDR2 SAAAGT. CDR3 length: 14 amino acids. V was trimmed by 2 bases and J by 8 bases, leaving 12 bases between them. CDR3 nucleotide sequence: TGTGCCAGCAGTTACGTGGGGGCGAGAGAAAAACTGTTTTTT. Translating it yields CASSYVGAREKLFF.

The genes are TRBV30 and TRBJ2-1; D remains ambiguous. This CDR3 has 13 residues. CDR1 and CDR2 from the germline V gene are GTSNPN and SVGIG (reference sequence). V lost 5 bases, J lost 10 bases, and 18 bases lay in between. The DNA of the CDR3 is TGTGCCTGGGAGATTCCCTGGACCGAGGAGCAGTTCTTC. Translating it yields CAWEIPWTEEQFF.

This chain uses TRBV1 with TRBJ1-5; the table's TRBD1 call for D was not verified on the DNA. TRBV1 is a recognized pseudogene. CDR3 length: 14 amino acids. CDR3 loop: CASSPRQDNQPQHF. In nucleotides, the CDR3 is TGCGCCAGCAGCCCCCGACAGGACAATCAGCCCCAGCATTTT.

The V and J genes are TRBV15 and TRBJ1-1; no definite D call. This CDR3 contains 14 residues. V lost 8 bases, J lost 1 base, and 14 bases lay in between. CDR1 and CDR2 from the germline V gene are LNHNV and YYDKDF (reference sequence). CDR3 nucleotides: TGTGCCACCGGCCGGTGGGGTCGGAACACTGAAGCTTTCTTT. This codes for CATGRWGRNTEAFF.

This chain connects TRBV5-2 to TRBJ1-1. TRBV5-2 is deemed a pseudogene. CDR3 length equals 13 residues. CDR3 in amino acids: CASSLWGASEAFF. The CDR3 DNA reads TGTGCCAGCAGTCTGTGGGGGGCTTCTGAAGCTTTCTTT.

Turning to this clone: The same CDR3 arises from other DNA sequences in this sample as well. This chain connects TRBV5-1 to TRBJ1-6, with 9 bases fitting TRBD1. The CDR3 length is 14 residues. V lost 1 base and J lost 10; bases outside the gene matches: 3. The germline CDR1 and CDR2 sequences are SGHRS and YFSETQ. The chain's CDR3 is CASSLSTGGSPLHF. In DNA, the CDR3 is TGCGCCAGCAGCTTGTCGACAGGGGGGTCACCCCTCCACTTT.

This clone was found a few times. The rearrangement joins TRBV15 to TRBJ2-6; D is unclear. This CDR3 has 16 amino acids. V was shortened by 0 bases and J by 4 bases, with 10 bases between the two germline ends. Germline CDR1 LNHNV, CDR2 YYDKDF (reference sequence). CDR3 coding DNA: TGTGCCACCAGCAGAGATTCAGTTATGGGGGCCAACGTCCTGACTTTC. Its protein is CATSRDSVMGANVLTF.

This chain uses TRBV6-4 with TRBJ2-3, with D perhaps TRBD2 (6 bases). This CDR3 comprises 14 residues. CDR1 and CDR2 from the germline V gene are MRHNA and SNTAGT. With 11 bases removed from V and 3 bases from J, the gap between germline ends came to 18 bases. CDR3 protein: CASIGGVRTDTQYF. The DNA of the CDR3 is TGTGCCTCTATCGGGGGAGTCCGGACAGATACGCAGTATTTT.

The rearrangement joins TRBV11-3 to TRBJ1-1; D uncertain. CDR1 is SGHNT, CDR2 YENEEA, per germline. V lost 0 bases and J 4 bases, leaving 9 bases between the germline ends. The CDR3 totals 14 residues. This chain's CDR3 is CASSLDGRSTEAFF. In DNA form, the CDR3 reads TGTGCCAGCAGCTTAGATGGCCGTTCCACTGAAGCTTTCTTT.

This chain uses TRBV28 with TRBJ1-1; possibly TRBD1 for D (5 bases). Germline CDR1 MDHEN, CDR2 SYDVKM. Trimming removed 7 bases from V and 7 bases from J, with 16 bases in between. This CDR3 is 13 amino acids long. CDR3 sequence: CASTTIQAVEAFF. CDR3 bases: TGTGCCAGCACTACGATACAGGCGGTTGAAGCTTTCTTT.